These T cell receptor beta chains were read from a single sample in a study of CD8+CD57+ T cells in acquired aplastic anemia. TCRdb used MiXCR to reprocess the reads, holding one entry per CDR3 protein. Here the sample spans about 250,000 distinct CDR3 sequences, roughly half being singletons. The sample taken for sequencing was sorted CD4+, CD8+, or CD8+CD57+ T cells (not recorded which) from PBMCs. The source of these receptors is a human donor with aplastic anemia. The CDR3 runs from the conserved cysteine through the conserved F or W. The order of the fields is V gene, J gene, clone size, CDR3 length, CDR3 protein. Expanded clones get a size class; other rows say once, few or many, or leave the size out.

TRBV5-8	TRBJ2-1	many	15	CASSLGTGSYNEQFF
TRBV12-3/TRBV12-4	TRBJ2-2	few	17	CASSFHKDRGYTGELFF
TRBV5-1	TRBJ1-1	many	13	CASSIDRATEAFF
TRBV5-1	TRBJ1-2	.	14	CASSGDTNPYGYTF
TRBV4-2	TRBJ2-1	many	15	CASSQERGEYNEQFF
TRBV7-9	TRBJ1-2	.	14	CASSPREANYGYTF
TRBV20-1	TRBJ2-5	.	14	CSARTGGELETQYF
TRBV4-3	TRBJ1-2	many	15	CASSQGSASNYGYTF
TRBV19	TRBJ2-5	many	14	CAPGITGKRETQYF
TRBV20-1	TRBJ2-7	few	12	CSARGTAYEQYF
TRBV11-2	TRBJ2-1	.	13	CASRSDPYNEQFF
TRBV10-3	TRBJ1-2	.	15	CAIRSGGDSNYGYTF
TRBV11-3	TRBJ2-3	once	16	CASSQDQASGPDTQYF
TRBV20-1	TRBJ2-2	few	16	CSARDRDSTNTGELSF
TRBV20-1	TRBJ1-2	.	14	CTPRGFISNYGYTF
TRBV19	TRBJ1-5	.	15	CASSGSGVDNQPQHF
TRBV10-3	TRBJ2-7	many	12	CAISDLGNEQYF
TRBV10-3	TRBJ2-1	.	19	CAIRPAGTSGLQQRNEQFF
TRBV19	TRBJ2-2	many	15	CASSPGRGLSGELFF
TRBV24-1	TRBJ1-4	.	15	CATSDTGQGGEKLFF
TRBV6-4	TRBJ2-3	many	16	CASSADAATPTDTQYF
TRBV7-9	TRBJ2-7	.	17	CASQALTSGGHLYEQYF
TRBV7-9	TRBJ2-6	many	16	CASSYEQTSLANVLTF
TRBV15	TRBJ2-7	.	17	CATSRDFGGTTAYEQYF
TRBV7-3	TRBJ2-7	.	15	CASSLKAGGLYEQYF
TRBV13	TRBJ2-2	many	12	CASSLSTGELFF
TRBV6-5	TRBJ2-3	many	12	CASSFGTDTQYF
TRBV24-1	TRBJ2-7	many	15	CATRRGTSSRDEQYF
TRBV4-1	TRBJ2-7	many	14	CASSQRQGEGEQYF
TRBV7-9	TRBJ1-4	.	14	CASSLGTVGEKLFF
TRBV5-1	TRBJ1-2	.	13	CASSRTSFRAYTF
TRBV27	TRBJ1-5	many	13	CASSLGGIQPQHF
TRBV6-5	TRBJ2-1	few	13	CASSEGIRSGQFF
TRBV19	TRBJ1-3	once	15	CASSIPSVVRNTIYF
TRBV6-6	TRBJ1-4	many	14	CATTGAGRGEKLFF
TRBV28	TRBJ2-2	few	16	CASRGTRTSVTGELFF
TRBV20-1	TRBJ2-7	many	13	CSAYDRATYEQYF
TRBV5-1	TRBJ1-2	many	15	CASREGQQSSYGYTF
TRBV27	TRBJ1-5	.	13	CASSLHSNQPQHF
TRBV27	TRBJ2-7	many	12	CASSLTRGEQYF
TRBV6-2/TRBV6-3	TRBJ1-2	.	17	CASSLTARSKEIYGYTF
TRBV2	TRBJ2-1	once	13	CASSEGGGNEQFF
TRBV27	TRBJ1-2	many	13	CASRGQGLNGYTF
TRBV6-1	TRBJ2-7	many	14	CASLRTSGSYEQYF
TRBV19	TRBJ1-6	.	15	CASSMAQDYNPPLHF
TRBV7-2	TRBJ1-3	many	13	CASSLRIGNTIYF
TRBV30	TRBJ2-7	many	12	CAWRAGSHEQYF
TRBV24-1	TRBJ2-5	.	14	CATSDPQGVETQYF
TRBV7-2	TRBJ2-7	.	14	CASSLTGTGNEQYF
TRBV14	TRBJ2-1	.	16	CASSLVPGQSDNEQFF
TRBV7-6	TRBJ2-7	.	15	CASSLFAGVGYEQYF
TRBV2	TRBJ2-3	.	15	CASSNDRANTDTQYF
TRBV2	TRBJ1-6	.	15	CASTPYGSYNSPLHF
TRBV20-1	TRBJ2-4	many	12	CSARRSKNIQYF
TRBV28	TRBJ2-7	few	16	CASSRKSSGRGYEQYF
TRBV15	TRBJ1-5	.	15	CATSRIHQGGQPQHF
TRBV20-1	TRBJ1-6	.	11	CSARGGRAVHF